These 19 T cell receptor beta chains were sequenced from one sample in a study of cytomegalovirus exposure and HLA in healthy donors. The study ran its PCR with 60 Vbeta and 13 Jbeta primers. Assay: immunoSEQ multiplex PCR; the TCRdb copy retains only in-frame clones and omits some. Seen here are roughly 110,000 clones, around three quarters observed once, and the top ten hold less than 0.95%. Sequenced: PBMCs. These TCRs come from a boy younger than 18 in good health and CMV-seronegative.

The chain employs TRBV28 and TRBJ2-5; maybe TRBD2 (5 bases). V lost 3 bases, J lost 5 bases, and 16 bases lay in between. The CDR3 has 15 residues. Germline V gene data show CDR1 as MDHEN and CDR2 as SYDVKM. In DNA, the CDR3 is TGTGCCAGCAGTTTGGTCGGCAGCCGCGGGGAGACCCAGTACTTC. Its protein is CASSLVGSRGETQYF.

The CDR3 loop reads CASTPLDRGEQYF. As DNA, the CDR3 is TGTGCCAGCACTCCTTTGGACAGAGGCGAGCAGTACTTC. The rearrangement joins TRBV27 to TRBJ2-7, with D possibly TRBD1 on 6 matching bases. From germline, CDR1 is MNHEY and CDR2 SMNVEV (reference sequence). The CDR3 consists of 13 residues. Trimming pared 7 bases from V and 6 bases from J, leaving 16 bases between.

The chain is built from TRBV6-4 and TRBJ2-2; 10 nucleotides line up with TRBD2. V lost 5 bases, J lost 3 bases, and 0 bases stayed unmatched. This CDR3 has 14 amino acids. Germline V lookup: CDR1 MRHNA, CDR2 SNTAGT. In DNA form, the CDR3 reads TGTGCCAGCAGTAGCGGGAGGGACACCGGGGAGCTGTTTTTT. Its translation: CASSSGRDTGELFF.

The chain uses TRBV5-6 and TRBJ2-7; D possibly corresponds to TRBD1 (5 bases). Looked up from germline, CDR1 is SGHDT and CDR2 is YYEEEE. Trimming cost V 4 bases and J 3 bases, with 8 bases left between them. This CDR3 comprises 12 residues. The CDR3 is CASSETDYEQYF. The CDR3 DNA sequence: TGTGCCAGCAGCGAGACAGACTACGAGCAGTACTTC.

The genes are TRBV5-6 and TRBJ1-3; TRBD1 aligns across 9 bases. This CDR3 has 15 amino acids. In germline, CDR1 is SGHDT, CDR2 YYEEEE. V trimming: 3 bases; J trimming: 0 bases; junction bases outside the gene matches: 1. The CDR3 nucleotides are TGTGCCAGCAGCTCGGGACAGGGCTCTGGAAACACCATATATTTT. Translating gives CASSSGQGSGNTIYF.

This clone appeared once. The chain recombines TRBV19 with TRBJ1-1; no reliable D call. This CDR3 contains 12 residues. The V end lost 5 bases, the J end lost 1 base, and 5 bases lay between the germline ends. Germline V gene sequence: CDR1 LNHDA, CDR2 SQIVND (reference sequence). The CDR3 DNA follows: TGTGCCAGTAGTGAGTCGAACACTGAAGCTTTCTTT. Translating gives CASSESNTEAFF.

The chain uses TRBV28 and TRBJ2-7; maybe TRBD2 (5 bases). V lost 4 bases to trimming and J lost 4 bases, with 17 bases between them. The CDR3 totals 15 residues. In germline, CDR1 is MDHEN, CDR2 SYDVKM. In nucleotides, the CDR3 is TGTGCCAGCAGTTCCCAAGGAGGCGGGCAGTACGAGCAGTACTTC. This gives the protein CASSSQGGGQYEQYF.

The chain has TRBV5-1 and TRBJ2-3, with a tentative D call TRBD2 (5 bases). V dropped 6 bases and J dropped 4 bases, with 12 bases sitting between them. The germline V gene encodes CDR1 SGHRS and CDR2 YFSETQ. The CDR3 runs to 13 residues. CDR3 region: CASNPEAPDTQYF. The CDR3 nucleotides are TGCGCCAGCAACCCGGAGGCCCCAGATACGCAGTATTTT.

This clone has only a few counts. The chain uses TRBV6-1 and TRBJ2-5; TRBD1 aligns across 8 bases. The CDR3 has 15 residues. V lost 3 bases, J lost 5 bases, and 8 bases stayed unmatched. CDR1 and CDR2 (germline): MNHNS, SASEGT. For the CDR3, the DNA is TGTGCCAGCAGTGACCGACAGGGGACGGGGGAGACCCAGTACTTC. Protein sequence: CASSDRQGTGETQYF.

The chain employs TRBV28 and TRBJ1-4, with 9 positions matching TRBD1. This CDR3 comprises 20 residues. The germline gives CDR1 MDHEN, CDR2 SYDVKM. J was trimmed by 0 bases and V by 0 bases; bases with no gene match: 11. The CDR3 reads CASSLWGDRGAQATNEKLFF. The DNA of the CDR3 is TGTGCCAGCAGTTTATGGGGAGACAGGGGGGCTCAAGCAACTAATGAAAAACTGTTTTTT.

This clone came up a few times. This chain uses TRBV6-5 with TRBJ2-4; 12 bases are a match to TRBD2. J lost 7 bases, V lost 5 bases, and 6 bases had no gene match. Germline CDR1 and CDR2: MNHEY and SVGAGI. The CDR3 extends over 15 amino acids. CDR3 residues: CASSRTSGMGNIQYF. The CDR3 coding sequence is TGTGCCAGCAGTCGGACTAGCGGGATGGGGAACATTCAGTACTTC.

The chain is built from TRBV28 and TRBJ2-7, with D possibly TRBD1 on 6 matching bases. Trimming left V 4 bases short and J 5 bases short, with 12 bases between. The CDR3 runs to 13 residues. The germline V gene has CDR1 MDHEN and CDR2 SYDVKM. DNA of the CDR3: TGTGCCAGCAGTTCAATAGGGGGTAACGAGCAGTACTTC. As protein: CASSSIGGNEQYF.

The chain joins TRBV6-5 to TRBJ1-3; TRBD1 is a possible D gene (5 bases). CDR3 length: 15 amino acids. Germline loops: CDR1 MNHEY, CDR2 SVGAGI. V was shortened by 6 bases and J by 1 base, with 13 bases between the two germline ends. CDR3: CASRDSGGSGNTIYF. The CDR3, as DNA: TGTGCCAGCAGGGATTCCGGGGGGTCTGGAAACACCATATATTTT.

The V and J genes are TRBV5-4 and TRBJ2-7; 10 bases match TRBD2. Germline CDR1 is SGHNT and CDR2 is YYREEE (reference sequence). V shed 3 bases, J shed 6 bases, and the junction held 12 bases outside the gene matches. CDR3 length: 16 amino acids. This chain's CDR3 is CASSSRTSGYFGEQYF. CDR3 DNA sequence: TGTGCCAGCAGCTCTCGGACTAGCGGATACTTTGGCGAGCAGTACTTC.

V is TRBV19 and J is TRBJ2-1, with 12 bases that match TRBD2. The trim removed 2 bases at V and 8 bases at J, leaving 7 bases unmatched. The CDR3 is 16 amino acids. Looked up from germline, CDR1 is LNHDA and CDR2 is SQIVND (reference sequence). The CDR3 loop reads CASSITGLAGGYEQFF. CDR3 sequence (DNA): TGTGCCAGTAGTATAACGGGGCTAGCGGGAGGGTATGAGCAGTTCTTC.

CDR3 DNA sequence: TGTGCCAGCAGTCGTTTCGGACAGGTTTGGGACACAGATACGCAGTATTTT. It encodes CASSRFGQVWDTDTQYF. V usage is TRBV7-9 and J usage is TRBJ2-3; 7 bases are shared with TRBD1. The trim removed 6 bases at V and 2 bases at J, leaving 14 bases unmatched. Per germline, CDR1 SEHNR and CDR2 FQNEAQ (reference sequence). The CDR3 contains 17 residues. Looking up the rest from reference TRBV7-9 and TRBJ2-3 gives the full variable domain: DTGVSQNPRHKITKRGQNVTFRCDPISEHNRLYWYRQTLGQGPEFLTYFQNEAQLEKSRLLSDRFSAERPKGSFSTLEIQRTEQGDSAMYLCASSRFGQVWDTDTQYFGPGTRLTVL.

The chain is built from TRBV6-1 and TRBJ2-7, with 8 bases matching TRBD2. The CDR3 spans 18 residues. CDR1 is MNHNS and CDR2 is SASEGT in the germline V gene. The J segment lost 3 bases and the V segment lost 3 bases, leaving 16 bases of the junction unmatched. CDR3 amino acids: CASSETTLSAAGDYEQYF. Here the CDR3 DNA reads TGTGCCAGCAGTGAGACAACTCTGTCGGCAGCGGGGGACTACGAGCAGTACTTC.

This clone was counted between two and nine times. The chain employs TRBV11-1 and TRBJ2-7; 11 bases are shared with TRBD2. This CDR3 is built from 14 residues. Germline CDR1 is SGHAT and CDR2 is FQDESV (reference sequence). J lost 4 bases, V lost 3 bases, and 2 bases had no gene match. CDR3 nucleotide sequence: TGTGCCAGCAGCTTTACTAGCGGGAGTTACGAGCAGTACTTC. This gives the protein CASSFTSGSYEQYF.

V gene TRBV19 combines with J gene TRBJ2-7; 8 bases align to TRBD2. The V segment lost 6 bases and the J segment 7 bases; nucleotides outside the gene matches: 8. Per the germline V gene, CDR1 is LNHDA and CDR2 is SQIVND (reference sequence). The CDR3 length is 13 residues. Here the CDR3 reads CASSRGGYGEQYF. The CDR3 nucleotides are TGTGCCAGTAGCCGGGGGGGATACGGGGAGCAGTACTTC.